This T cell receptor beta chain came from a study of blood T cell repertoires in COVID-19 (dated by TCRdb to the early 2020s). About the full investigation: Collaborator samples came from the United States, Italy and Spain and covered acute and convalescent phases of COVID-19. The prospective study material was composed of cDNA or gDNA derived from T cells, B-cell-depleted T cells, or PBMCs. The dataset comprised deeply sampled blood TCRbeta repertoires from subjects exposed to, actively infected with, or recovered from COVID-19. The repertoires were made available in a free public database intended to serve as a resource for research on the immune response to SARS-CoV-2. The samples were drawn from the first 160 participants of the ongoing ImmuneRACE study and from 1,200 or so subjects provided by 6 global collaborators. The sample metadata nearly always contained a de-identified subject ID, COVID-19 status, age in years and sex. Where available, HLA class I and class II types were taken from metadata supplied by the sample provider and were not determined by assay-based typing. What the research found in general, with its limitations: The amount of clinical and demographic metadata varied by source and participant and was provided uncurated.

The immunoSEQ Assay, a bias-controlled multiplex PCR, was used to amplify TCRbeta CDR3 regions from genomic DNA. Per the authors' processing: The number of nucleated cells in each sample was estimated from the amplification of reference gene primers within the assay. To quantify the absolute abundance of each unique TCRbeta CDR3 rearrangement, sequence reads were collapsed and filtered. For each sample, productive Simpson clonality was calculated as the square root of Simpson's diversity index over productive rearrangements. TCRdb limited this immuneACCESS table to in-frame rearrangements with V and J called. A share of clones is missing; checked studies link under half to unresolved V genes, and the rest is unexplained. V and J calls and clone size are given by that table; D and trimming were obtained from the DNA. The sample table shows 240,000 or so clones, and approximately 88% are seen once. Around 0.78% of the sample belongs to the ten largest clones.

Whole blood was collected in K2EDTA tubes by collaborating institutions according to the institutions' own protocols. For TCRbeta analysis, collaborator samples were shipped as frozen whole blood, as isolated PBMCs, or as DNA extracted from either sample type. V was cut back by 1 base and J by 7 bases, leaving a gap of 14 bases between them. CDR1 is given as SGHDN and CDR2 as FVKESK, both from the germline V gene. From the cysteine through the phenylalanine, the CDR3 covers 15 amino acids. Only the CDR3 portion is preserved as DNA: 45 bases, with reading frame beginning at the first base. As to this clone: The clone's antigen remains unknown. Base quality data are lacking; no much larger clone is found one base away.

Input material: peripheral blood. This chain joins TRBV14 to TRBJ2-1, with TRBD1 tentatively as D gene (6 bases match). The source is a woman in her twenties or thirties with acute or convalescent COVID-19. The CDR3 region has the sequence CASSQVQGILNEQFF. The DNA is as follows: TGTGCCAGCAGCCAAGTCCAGGGGATTCTGAATGAGCAGTTCTTC.